This T cell receptor beta chain was profiled in a study of blood T cell repertoires in COVID-19. Overall study context: Material from acute and convalescent COVID-19 was sourced from the United States, Italy and Spain. The cDNA or gDNA used as material had been derived from T cells, B-cell-depleted T cells, or PBMCs.

Participants were aged about 18 to 100 years from some 24 US areas. The CDR3 sequence is 20 residues long. CDR1 and CDR2 (germline): LGHNA, YNFKEQ. J was trimmed by 0 bases and V by 0 bases; bases with no gene match: 9. Sequencing used immunoSEQ multiplex PCR; TCRdb keeps in-frame clones, though not all of them. The sample comprises some 270,000 clones, 70% to 90% of which are singletons, and about 4% rests with the top ten. The material sequenced was PBMCs or T cells enriched from blood (not recorded which). The V gene is TRBV4-2, the J gene TRBJ2-2; 11 bases match TRBD2. This receptor was identified in a woman aged 30 to 39 with acute COVID-19. The DNA for the CDR3 is TGTGCCAGCAGCCAAGATCGGACTAGCGGGCCTAGCGCGAACACCGGGGAGCTGTTTTTT. It is translated as CASSQDRTSGPSANTGELFF.